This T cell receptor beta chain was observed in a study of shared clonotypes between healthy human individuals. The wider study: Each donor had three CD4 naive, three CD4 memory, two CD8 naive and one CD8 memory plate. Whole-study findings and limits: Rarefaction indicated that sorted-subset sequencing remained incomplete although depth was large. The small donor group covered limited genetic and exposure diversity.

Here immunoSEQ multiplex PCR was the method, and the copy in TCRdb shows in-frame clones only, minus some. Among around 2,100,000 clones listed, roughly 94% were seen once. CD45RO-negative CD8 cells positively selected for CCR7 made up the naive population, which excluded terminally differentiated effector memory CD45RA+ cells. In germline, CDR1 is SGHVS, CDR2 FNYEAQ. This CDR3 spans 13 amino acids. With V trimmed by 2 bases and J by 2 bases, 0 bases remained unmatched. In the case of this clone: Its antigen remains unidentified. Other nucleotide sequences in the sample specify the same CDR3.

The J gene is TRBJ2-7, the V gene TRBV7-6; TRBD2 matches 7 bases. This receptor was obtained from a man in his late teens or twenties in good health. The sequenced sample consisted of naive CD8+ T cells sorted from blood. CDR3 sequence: CASSLSGTYEQYF. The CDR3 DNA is TGTGCCAGCAGCTTAAGCGGGACCTACGAGCAGTACTTC. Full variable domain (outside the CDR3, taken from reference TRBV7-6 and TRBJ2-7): GAGVSQSPRYKVTKRGQDVALRCDPISGHVSLYWYRQALGQGPEFLTYFNYEAQQDKSGLPNDRFSAERPEGSISTLTIQRTEQRDSAMYRCASSLSGTYEQYFGPGTRLTVT.